The T cell receptor beta chain under discussion was sequenced for a study of beta chain features in type 1 diabetes (dated by TCRdb to the late 2010s). Looking at the study overall: Mean age, gender distribution, total cell number and subset yield did not differ between patients and healthy donors. Whereas all 30 or so donors provided naive and central memory subsets, regulatory and stem cell-like memory subsets were isolated from just 8 patients and roughly eight healthy donors. The study compared the TCRB repertoires of sorted circulating CD4+ T cell subsets in recently diagnosed type 1 diabetes patients with those in matched healthy donors. A total of some 110 million sorted cells were examined across all samples, and the number of cells per subset was strongly correlated with RNA yield.

From V the trimming removes 6 bases and from J it removes 5 bases, while the gene matches leave 12 bases of the junction unaccounted for. The CDR1 and CDR2 encoded by the germline V gene are SNHLY and FYNNEI. The CDR3 runs 15 residues from the cysteine to the phenylalanine. CDR3 DNA only is kept here, 45 bases in frame from base 1. Paper-wide results and their limitations: At VDJ recombination sites, patients with type 1 diabetes made fewer insertions and deleted more nucleotides, a pattern implying thymic rearrangement abnormalities. Naive, central memory and regulatory TCRB repertoires appeared more similar among patients than among healthy donors. Because cDNA was sequenced instead of genomic DNA, highly expressing activated cells could be over-represented, though the groups showed no difference in activation or CD3 levels. HLA sub-analyses involved small numbers of individuals, so any influence of HLA type on TCRB rearrangement remained unresolved. Type 1 diabetes patients showed a moderate but significant shortening of TCRB CDR3 length in all four CD4+ subsets. Shorter templates might have been favored by PCR, but patient and control samples were amplified and corrected together, so both groups would have been affected equally by any skew.

The entire isolated RNA was reverse transcribed using the High Capacity cDNA Reverse Transcription Kit, and thus expressed TCRB transcripts were sequenced. Deep immunoSEQ sequencing was performed on naive, central memory and regulatory T cell samples, with an average of roughly 3.5 million total reads per sample. Sorted cells were lysed in RLT buffer, and RNA was extracted using DNase-treated RNeasy Micro or Mini kits according to cell number. To prevent cross-contamination, every cell subset was processed on its own, while patient and healthy donor samples were processed together. Using the immunoSEQ multiplex PCR, TCRB sequences were amplified from cDNA into 87-bp fragments spanning the CDR3 region. Sequencing of the amplicons was done on the Illumina HiSeq platform. Turning to the authors' computational methods: PCR bias was corrected computationally using synthetic template baselines, and reads within Hamming distance 2 were collapsed, with unmergeable singletons discarded. Reads were aligned against IMGT to assign V, D and J genes, CDR3 length and insertions or deletions at six rearrangement sites. Within each subset, clonotype counts were normalized to the number of sorted cells before true diversity and Gini coefficients were calculated with the tcR R package. The overlap coefficient, calculated on TCRB nucleotide sequences, was used to quantify repertoire sharing. The table comes from immuneACCESS by way of TCRdb, which keeps in-frame sequences with V and J called. Part of the clones is missing from these tables; in studies checked, under half for an unresolved V gene and the rest for unknown reasons. V, J and clone size reflect that table, while D and trimming were determined from the DNA. The sample table records some 180,000 clones; about 12% of these occur just once. The ten largest make up roughly 0.56% of the sample.

This clone was seen more than once but under ten times. What this receptor recognizes is not known. No base quality information exists; no much larger clone differs at one position. A single peripheral blood draw of around 0.11 L on average was collected from each donor into heparinised tubes. A BD FACSAria II was used to sort naive, central memory, regulatory and stem cell-like memory CD4+ T cells with a panel that included CD45RO, CCR7, CD25, CD127, CD95 and CD27. Every sorted population had a purity above 95%. Right away, PBMCs were isolated by Lymphoprep density gradient centrifugation and were stained directly, with no culture step. Samples were stained and sorted in pairs, with one healthy donor and one patient per experiment, so that batch effects were minimized.

The chain is made from TRBV2 and TRBJ2-7; 8 nucleotides in the junction match TRBD2. The sample consisted of central memory CD4+ T cells from blood. The receptor comes from a young woman in good health. Here is the DNA: TGTGCCAGCAGCTCGTTCGGCGGGAGGATAGACGAGCAGTACTTC. The encoded protein is CASSSFGGRIDEQYF.